The 32 T cell receptor beta chains in this list originate from one sample, sequenced in a study of CD8 T cells in ankylosing spondylitis. A single record per CDR3 protein comes from TCRdb applying MiXCR to the 5' RACE reads. Here the sample spans about 160,000 distinct CDR3 sequences, about 17% being singletons. The sequencing input was blood, either unsorted or a sorted T cell fraction (not recorded which). The origin of the receptors is a male donor with ankylosing spondylitis or in good health (not recorded which).

This clonotype appeared many times. The chain couples TRBV20-1 to TRBJ2-3; D is ambiguous. The V and J ends lost 3 bases and 0 bases respectively, with 4 bases between them. CDR1 is DFQATT, CDR2 SNEGSKA, per germline (reference sequence). The CDR3 has 12 residues. The CDR3 DNA is TGCAGTGCTAGTGTTAGCACAGATACGCAGTATTTT. As protein: CSASVSTDTQYF.

A few counts support this clonotype. The V gene is TRBV5-1, the J gene TRBJ2-1; D possibly corresponds to TRBD2 (6 bases). Germline CDR1 and CDR2: SGHRS and YFSETQ. The V end was cut by 4 bases, the J end by 5 bases, with 16 bases between. The CDR3 sequence is 15 residues long. Here the CDR3 reads CASSRLEVANNEQFF. For the CDR3, the DNA is TGCGCCAGCAGCCGACTAGAGGTGGCTAACAATGAGCAGTTCTTC.

Notes on this clonotype: Because the CDR3's place on the DNA is in doubt, the DNA is left out and the CDR3 is given as listed by TCRdb. The rearrangement joins TRBV7-9 to TRBJ1-6. The CDR3 totals 13 residues, both ends included. Germline V gives CDR1 SEHNR, CDR2 FQNEAQ (reference sequence). CDR3 loop: CASSFGNGSPLHF.

This clonotype has ten or more counts. The CDR3 here is CASSIQRAWNYGYTF. DNA of the CDR3: TGTGCCAGTAGTATCCAAAGAGCTTGGAACTATGGCTACACCTTC. This rearrangement joins TRBV19 to TRBJ1-2; no definite D call. Trimming cost V 3 bases and J 2 bases, with 13 bases left between them. CDR3 length: 15 residues. Germline assignment: CDR1 LNHDA and CDR2 SQIVND (reference sequence).

This clonotype was counted only a few times. The J gene is TRBJ2-1, the V gene TRBV9; 7 bases fit TRBD1. In germline, CDR1 is SGDLS, CDR2 YYNGEE. J gave up 0 bases and V 0 bases, and 0 bases lay outside the gene matches. The CDR3 consists of 15 residues. CDR3 bases: TGTGCCAGCAGCGTAGAGGGGGCCTCCTACAATGAGCAGTTCTTC. Translating it yields CASSVEGASYNEQFF.

This clonotype has a handful of counts. A much larger clone lies a single base off, so this may be a read error. This chain uses TRBV7-3 with TRBJ1-1; a possible D gene is TRBD1 (6 bases). The CDR3 runs 13 residues. V was trimmed by 3 bases and J by 4 bases, leaving 9 bases between them. CDR1 is SGHTA, CDR2 FQGTGA, per germline. DNA of the CDR3: TGTGCCAGCAGCTTTACAGGGTTCACTGAAGCTTTCTTT. It encodes CASSFTGFTEAFF.

There are many counts of this clonotype. CDR3 sequence (DNA): TGTGCCATCAGTGACCGGGGACAGGGGGCCCAGAATGAGCAGTTCTTC. Protein: CAISDRGQGAQNEQFF. The chain has TRBV10-3 and TRBJ2-1; 12 bases match TRBD1. Looked up from germline, CDR1 is ENHRY and CDR2 is SYGVKD. The J segment lost 7 bases and the V segment lost 3 bases, leaving 7 bases of the junction unmatched. The CDR3 sequence is 16 residues long.

Points on this clonotype: This may stem from a read error, because a much larger clone lies one nucleotide away. The CDR3, as DNA: TGCAGTGCTAGAGTTCCGGGGGCGCAGAACACTGTAGCTTTCTTT. This gives the protein CSARVPGAQNTVAFF. V usage is TRBV20-1 and J usage is TRBJ1-1; possible D gene TRBD1, 6 bases. From germline, CDR1 is DFQATT and CDR2 SNEGSKA (reference sequence). The CDR3 spans 15 residues.

The table lists this clonotype with many counts. The V gene is TRBV24-1, the J gene TRBJ2-3, with 9 bases identical to TRBD2. Germline V gene data show CDR1 as KGHDR and CDR2 as SFDVKD. V shed 9 bases, J shed 2 bases, and the junction held 5 bases outside the gene matches. CDR3 length: 14 residues. The CDR3 coding sequence is TGTGCCACCGGGCGGGAGGGCCTCACAGATACGCAGTATTTT. Protein sequence: CATGREGLTDTQYF.

The V and J genes are TRBV20-1 and TRBJ2-1; 12 nucleotides line up with TRBD2. The CDR3 spans 15 residues. J lost 6 bases, V lost 4 bases, and 7 bases had no gene match. Germline CDR1 reads DFQATT; CDR2 reads SNEGSKA (reference sequence). CDR3 nucleotide sequence: TGCAGTGCTAACTCTCTAGCGGGAGGGCGCAATGAGCAGTTCTTC. Amino acids: CSANSLAGGRNEQFF.

The V and J genes are TRBV5-1 and TRBJ2-2, with a weak D call TRBD2 (6 bases). CDR1 and CDR2 from the germline V gene are SGHRS and YFSETQ. This CDR3 comprises 13 residues. V was cut by 3 bases and J by 6 bases, with 9 bases left in between. CDR3 coding DNA: TGCGCCAGCAGCTCTGGCGGGGCCGGGGAGCTGTTTTTT. This translates into CASSSGGAGELFF.

This clonotype was recorded many times. The rearrangement uses TRBV5-1 and TRBJ1-1, with 10 bases matching TRBD1. Germline CDR1 is SGHRS and CDR2 is YFSETQ. The CDR3 runs 15 residues. J gave up 3 bases and V 4 bases, and 6 bases lay outside the gene matches. In DNA form, the CDR3 reads TGCGCCAGCAGCCTACGACAGGGGGCTGACACTGAAGCTTTCTTT. Translation gives CASSLRQGADTEAFF.

This clonotype was seen repeatedly, ten times or more. This chain connects TRBV12-3 or TRBV12-4 to TRBJ1-2; no reliable D call. CDR3 length equals 14 residues. Trimming took off 6 bases at V and 1 base at J, with 12 bases between the two ends. CDR3 region: CASRTNLFNYGYTF. DNA of the CDR3: TGTGCCAGCAGAACGAACCTCTTTAACTATGGCTACACCTTC.

This clonotype was seen a handful of times. This rearrangement joins TRBV18 to TRBJ2-1, with D possibly matching TRBD1 (6 bases). This CDR3 is 15 amino acids long. V shed 2 bases and J shed 3 bases, with 11 bases lying between them. Germline V gene data show CDR1 as KGHSH and CDR2 as LQKENI. Here the CDR3 reads CASSPGGDVYNEQFF. The CDR3 coding sequence is TGTGCCAGCTCACCAGGGGGCGACGTCTACAATGAGCAGTTCTTC.

This clonotype came up many times. J is TRBJ2-1 and V is TRBV7-6, with TRBD2 as a possible D gene (6 bases). The V and J ends lost 2 bases and 8 bases respectively, with 16 bases between them. The CDR3 loop spans 15 amino acids. From germline, CDR1 is SGHVS and CDR2 FNYEAQ. The CDR3: CASSLRTGVKDEQFF. In DNA form, the CDR3 reads TGTGCCAGCAGCTTAAGAACGGGAGTGAAGGATGAGCAGTTCTTC.

This clonotype was counted only a few times. This chain uses TRBV2 with TRBJ2-1; 8 nucleotides agree with TRBD2. J lost 6 bases, V lost 10 bases, and 17 bases had no gene match. This CDR3 region has 16 residues. Germline assignment: CDR1 SNHLY and CDR2 FYNNEI. The CDR3 loop reads CATLGVGTRGPNEQFF. DNA for the CDR3: TGTGCCACTCTGGGGGTCGGGACTAGAGGCCCCAATGAGCAGTTCTTC.

This chain joins TRBV20-1 and TRBJ1-6; tentative D call: TRBD1 (6 bases). V shed 2 bases and J shed 10 bases, with 15 bases lying between them. The CDR3 extends over 14 amino acids. The germline gives CDR1 DFQATT, CDR2 SNEGSKA (reference sequence). In nucleotides, the CDR3 is TGCAGTGCTAGACCGGGGGCCCGGGTATCACCCCTCCACTTT. Protein: CSARPGARVSPLHF.

V gene TRBV5-1 combines with J gene TRBJ1-1; D perhaps matches TRBD1 (5 bases). The CDR3 spans 17 residues. The V gene's germline CDR1 is SGHRS and CDR2 YFSETQ. V dropped 3 bases and J dropped 1 base, with 19 bases sitting between them. The CDR3 coding sequence is TGCGCCAGCAGCTCAGGGACCGGACTTGCTTCGAACACTGAAGCTTTCTTT. It is translated as CASSSGTGLASNTEAFF.

The chain employs TRBV29-1 and TRBJ1-2; 8 bases agree with TRBD1. This CDR3 region has 11 residues. Germline V gene sequence: CDR1 SQVTM, CDR2 ANQGSEA. Trimming at V came to 6 bases and at J to 6 bases, leaving 3 bases not matched to a gene. The CDR3 bases are TGCAGCGTCCTACAGGGGGATGGCTACACCTTC. Protein: CSVLQGDGYTF.

The J gene is TRBJ1-3, the V gene TRBV7-9; unclear D gene. Germline CDR1 and CDR2: SEHNR and FQNEAQ (reference sequence). V was clipped by 8 bases and J by 0 bases, with 8 bases between them. The CDR3 loop spans 13 amino acids. This chain's CDR3 is CASRPISGNTIYF. CDR3 nucleotide sequence: TGTGCCAGCCGTCCGATCTCTGGAAACACCATATATTTT.

This chain links TRBV29-1 with TRBJ1-1, with D tentatively TRBD1 (5 bases). V was trimmed by 3 bases and J by 5 bases, leaving 13 bases between them. The CDR3 is 13 residues long. Germline CDR1 SQVTM, CDR2 ANQGSEA. The CDR3 nucleotides read TGCAGCGTTGAGAACCGGGCAGGGACTGAAGCTTTCTTT. Protein product: CSVENRAGTEAFF.

This clonotype was observed a few times. J is TRBJ1-3 and V is TRBV12-3 or TRBV12-4; D is perhaps TRBD1 (5 bases). Trimming took 10 bases from V and 4 from J, leaving 11 bases between them. The CDR3 has 12 residues. Written as DNA, the CDR3 is TGTGCCACGGACACGCGCGGAAACACCATATATTTT. This encodes CATDTRGNTIYF.

This clonotype was found many times. The rearrangement joins TRBV12-3 or TRBV12-4 to TRBJ2-2; maybe TRBD2 (5 bases). Trimming shortened V by 8 bases and J by 5 bases, and 15 bases separated the two germline ends. This CDR3 is 14 amino acids long. This chain's CDR3 is CASAPGVGTGELFF. CDR3 sequence (DNA): TGTGCCAGCGCCCCCGGGGTAGGGACCGGGGAGCTGTTTTTT.

This clonotype was found many times. CDR3: CASRTYYEQYF. The CDR3 DNA reads as TGTGCCAGCCGGACATACTACGAGCAGTACTTC. The rearrangement joins TRBV6-1 to TRBJ2-7; the D gene is possibly TRBD1 (5 bases). Trimming stripped 8 bases from V and 3 bases from J, with 8 bases between. This CDR3 comprises 11 residues. Per the germline V gene, CDR1 is MNHNS and CDR2 is SASEGT.

The table lists this clonotype with many counts. This chain connects TRBV5-1 to TRBJ2-2; possible D gene TRBD1, 5 bases. Between the trimmed V and J ends, which lost 4 bases and 5 bases, there was a span of 18 bases. The germline V gene encodes CDR1 SGHRS and CDR2 YFSETQ. The CDR3 covers 16 residues. The DNA of the CDR3 is TGCGCCAGCAGCCCCTTGAAGGGGCGCCGGACCGGGGAGCTGTTTTTT. Amino acids: CASSPLKGRRTGELFF.

The sample holds many counts of this clonotype. V gene TRBV12-3 or TRBV12-4 combines with J gene TRBJ2-7; tentative D call: TRBD2 (5 bases). This CDR3 has 12 amino acids. Between the trimmed V and J ends, which lost 6 bases and 6 bases, there was a span of 12 bases. The DNA of the CDR3 is TGTGCCAGCAGCCCCGGACTCTTCGAGCAGTACTTC. Protein product: CASSPGLFEQYF.

The chain combines TRBV29-1 with TRBJ1-1; D may be TRBD1 (5 bases). This CDR3 is built from 12 residues. In germline, CDR1 is SQVTM, CDR2 ANQGSEA. Trimming took 1 base from V and 7 from J, leaving 10 bases between them. The CDR3 reads CSVEGGGYEAFF. The CDR3 DNA follows: TGCAGCGTTGAAGGGGGGGGATATGAAGCTTTCTTT. The whole variable domain, remainder taken from reference TRBV29-1 and TRBJ1-1, is SAVISQKPSRDICQRGTSLTIQCQVDSQVTMMFWYRQQPGQSLTLIATANQGSEATYESGFVIDKFPISRPNLTFSTLTVSNMSPEDSSIYLCSVEGGGYEAFFGQGTRLTVV.

In its sample, this clonotype was seen many times. The rearrangement uses TRBV5-1 and TRBJ1-4, with 10 bases identical to TRBD1. Germline CDR1 and CDR2: SGHRS and YFSETQ. This CDR3 contains 15 residues. V was clipped by 4 bases and J by 7 bases; unmatched bases: 7. In DNA, the CDR3 is TGCGCCAGCAGCGTCGACAGGGGGCGAACTGAAAAACTGTTTTTT. Translating gives CASSVDRGRTEKLFF.

This clonotype appeared many times. The chain is built from TRBV5-1 and TRBJ1-3; 9 positions agree with TRBD1. V dropped 5 bases and J dropped 0; count of bases not matched to a gene: 12. This CDR3 has 18 residues. CDR1 SGHRS and CDR2 YFSETQ come from the germline V gene. For the CDR3, the DNA is TGCGCCAGCAGGATGTGGGGAACAGGGGGCTTCTCTGGAAACACCATATATTTT. Protein: CASRMWGTGGFSGNTIYF.

This clonotype came up many times. This sequence joins TRBV7-1 and TRBJ2-1; 8 bases line up with TRBD2. TRBV7-1 is sorted into the ORF group, with uncertain function. V lost 3 bases to trimming and J lost 2 bases; unmatched junction nucleotides: 6. The CDR3 sequence is 16 residues long. CDR3 protein: CASSSKRELAYNEQFF. In DNA, the CDR3 is TGTGCCAGCAGCTCCAAGCGGGAGCTGGCCTACAATGAGCAGTTCTTC.

This clonotype has more than one count but fewer than ten. The chain links TRBV18 to TRBJ2-7; TRBD1 matches 7 bases. CDR3 length: 12 residues. Germline lookup yields CDR1 KGHSH and CDR2 LQKENI. J lost 11 bases, V lost 1 base, and 5 bases had no gene match. DNA for the CDR3: TGTGCCAGCTCACCACAGGGGGCCACAGAGTACTTC. Translation: CASSPQGATEYF.

This chain uses TRBV4-1 with TRBJ2-7; either TRBD1 or TRBD2 may fit D (5 bases each). The V gene lost 4 bases and the J gene lost 3 bases, with 10 bases spanning the gap. This CDR3 comprises 13 residues. Germline loops: CDR1 MGHRA, CDR2 YSYEKL. The CDR3 spells CASSRDEGYEQYF. In nucleotides, the CDR3 is TGCGCCAGCAGCCGGGACGAGGGCTACGAGCAGTACTTC.